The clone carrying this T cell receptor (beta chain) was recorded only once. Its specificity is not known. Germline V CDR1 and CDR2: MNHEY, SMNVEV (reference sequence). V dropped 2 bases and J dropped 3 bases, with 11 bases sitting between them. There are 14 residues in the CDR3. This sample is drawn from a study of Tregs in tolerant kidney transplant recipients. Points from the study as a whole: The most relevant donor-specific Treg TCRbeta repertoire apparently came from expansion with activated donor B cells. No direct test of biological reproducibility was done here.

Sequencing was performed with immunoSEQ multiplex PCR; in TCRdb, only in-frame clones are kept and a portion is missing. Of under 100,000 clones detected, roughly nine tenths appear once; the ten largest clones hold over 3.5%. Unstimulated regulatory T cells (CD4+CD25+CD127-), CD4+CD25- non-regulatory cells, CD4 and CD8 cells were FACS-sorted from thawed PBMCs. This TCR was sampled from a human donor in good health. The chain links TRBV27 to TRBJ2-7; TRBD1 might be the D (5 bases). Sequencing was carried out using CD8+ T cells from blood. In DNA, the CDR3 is TGTGCCAGCAGTTTAGGTGGGGCCTACTACGAGCAGTACTTC. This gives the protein CASSLGGAYYEQYF.